Listed here is a single T cell receptor (beta chain). The antigen is unknown. The assay was immunoSEQ multiplex PCR, and TCRdb's table has in-frame clones only and misses some. In the table there are approximately 150,000 clones, nearly 95% of which are singletons. CDR3 length equals 12 residues. Germline loops: CDR1 SGHTA, CDR2 FQGTGA. Trimming left V 4 bases short and J 7 bases short, with 8 bases between. This entry belongs to a study of T cell responses to AZD1222 COVID-19 vaccine. For the study at large: Second doses were pooled across both intervals (about 4 or about 12 weeks).

Whole-study results and caveats: Repertoires were sampled only after the peak T cell response.

This chain uses TRBV7-3 with TRBJ2-1; no clear D gene. This TCR was recovered from an adult in good health. This specimen was peripheral blood, taken on day 0 of AZD1222 vaccination. CDR3 in DNA: TGTGCCAGCAGCTCTGACTGGAATGAGCAGTTCTTC. Translating gives CASSSDWNEQFF.